The clone carrying this T cell receptor (beta chain) has more than one count but fewer than ten. The entry originates in a study of T-cell memory formation after mild COVID-19. 5'RACE, which relied on constant-segment primers, yielded TCR alpha and TCR beta cDNA libraries carrying sample barcodes and UMIs. TCRdb independently ran MiXCR on the 5' RACE reads; one entry per CDR3 protein. Among around 82,000 distinct CDR3 sequences, 10% to 15% were seen once, and the ten largest hold 40% to 45%. The V end was cut by 4 bases, the J end by 8 bases, with 15 bases between. The length of the CDR3 is 13 residues. Germline V gene sequence: CDR1 SGDLS, CDR2 YYNGEE.

The origin of this receptor is a man aged 18 to 30 who had mild COVID-19 (a few samples of this study predate the infection). Cell type and time point are not known. The specimen sequenced was PBMCs or a T cell subset sorted from them (not recorded which). The chain combines TRBV9 with TRBJ1-2; no definite D call. The chain's CDR3 is CASSPEGGFGYTF. The CDR3 DNA reads TGTGCCAGCAGCCCCGAGGGAGGTTTCGGCTACACCTTC.